This TCR beta chain was found in a study of cytomegalovirus exposure and HLA in healthy donors listed by TCRdb under 2017. Background for the entire study: An earlier analysis of 550 to 700 of the donors reported approximately 300 Gb of sequence data and around 120 million unique TCR beta sequences from 150 million to 200 million T cells. An early release covering roughly 640 HLA-typed donors comprised approximately 300 gigabases of sequencing data and roughly 86 million unique TCR sequences. The genetic ancestry cluster associated with self-reported Caucasian donors included about 84% of the 398 genotyped donors. The study was designed to test whether signatures of past pathogen exposure could be identified by cataloging public T cell receptors. The T cell repertoires of roughly 660 subjects were profiled by immunosequencing and related to cytomegalovirus serostatus. In addition to the first cohort of 666 subjects, a separate validation cohort of approximately 120 different subjects was used. High-throughput TCR immunosequencing, statistical association of individual TCRs with disease status, and machine learning were combined to predict cytomegalovirus infection status. A later analysis re-examined previously published TCR beta repertoires from around 670 donors and added high-resolution HLA genotyping to investigate patterns of TCR occurrence. In the later analysis, no new phenotypic data were used to find candidate immune exposures; instead, reliance was placed on TCR beta sequences and their occurrence across donors. To decide whether each TCR beta V gene segment behaved as functional or pseudogenic, an earlier analysis of 587 of the donors relied on high-throughput TCR beta sequencing. Donor age, sex, ethnicity and CMV serostatus were compiled alongside the repertoire data. Genome-wide SNP genotypes for about three fifths of the 666 donors were used in a later genetic analysis, which treated that subset as a discovery cohort. All discovery cohort repertoires had been generated on a single sequencing platform. Class I and class II HLA loci were covered by the typing at four-digit resolution. Typing coverage varied by locus: roughly 620-640 donors for A, B, C, DRB1 and DQB1; roughly 560 for DQA1; 600 to 610 for DPA1; approximately 490 for DPB1. Roughly 5 DR-DQ haplotypes were handled as single units for association and clustering because linkage in the cohort was strong. Across 398 genotyped donors of the cohort, an average of approximately 240,000 unique TCR beta nucleotide sequences per donor were sequenced, and 15% to 20% of those sequences were non-productive. Beyond this particular receptor, the publication reports: Because counts were too low, about 18 rarely observed V segments, including chromosome 9 orphons, were excluded from the earlier analysis of about 500 of the donors. Because HLA typing was missing for some donors at each locus, association tests included only the typed subset. A later analysis reported that several top co-occurrence clusters appeared linked to parvovirus B19, influenza, CMV and Epstein-Barr virus. A further reported finding was that TCR beta sequences accurately predicted the HLA-A and HLA-B alleles for most subjects in the first cohort. In vitro tests confirmed that three of the cytomegalovirus-associated TCR beta chains recognize cytomegalovirus antigens. The only immune exposure information available for the cohort was CMV serostatus. A cluster of highly shared sequence variants was judged likely to represent a technical artifact of the sequencing pipeline. Broadly in line with IMGT annotations, most TCR beta V segments showed up in productive rearrangements about 90% or about 30% of the time in an earlier analysis of under 700 of the donors. In a later analysis, most CMV-associated TCR beta chains were found to appear HLA-restricted, with HLA associations seemingly driven largely by CMV exposure. In this cohort, only TCR beta chains were sequenced, and detectable features were limited by the absence of alpha or paired-chain data. The study gave a list of about 150 TCR beta chains associated with cytomegalovirus. According to the authors, the approach could potentially be generalized to other disease states and immunological phenotypes. In a later genetic analysis, a missense DCLRE1C variant was associated with V-gene and J-gene trimming of TCR beta chains, and the association was replicated in an independent cohort. In a later analysis, about 16,000 TCR beta sequences were associated with specific HLA alleles at a false discovery rate of 0.05. Strong co-occurrence of HLA alleles, especially DR and DQ, made assigning TCR associations to individual alleles difficult. Compared with equally common non-associated chains, HLA-associated TCR beta chains in a later analysis were more clonally expanded and had lower generation probabilities. In both the original and validation cohorts, the classifier was reported to diagnose cytomegalovirus status with high specificity and sensitivity. Roughly uniform sequencing depth across donors was assumed in presence/absence analyses, although this assumption may not hold. Linkage disequilibrium might explain the correlated functional status among segregating V segments, but an unknown experimental factor could not be ruled out. Most TCR sequences were observed very rarely across donors, whereas some public TCRs were present in many individuals. A later genetic analysis reported fewer N-insertions in productive TCRs among donors in an Asian-associated ancestry cluster than the approximately 700-donor mean. According to a later analysis, TCR association rates differed among HLA loci, with DRB1 alleles showing the most associated TCRs and HLA-C alleles showing the fewest. Some IMGT-functional V segments, including TRBV6-2 and TRBV6-3, could not be told apart with the 87-base-pair reads, so those segments were excluded.

The cohort consisted of 666 healthy bone marrow donors. At the time of sampling, every cohort member was nominally healthy, though immune exposures that went unrecorded were likely present. The donor tested CMV seropositive, placing the donor among the 250 to 350 seropositive members of the cohort. Each donor provided a peripheral blood sample, and peripheral blood mononuclear cells were used for TCR beta sequencing. The Qiagen DNeasy Blood Extraction Kit was used to extract genomic DNA from the blood cell samples. The library was prepared using the immunoSEQ multiplex PCR assay. For the multiplex PCR, a mixture combining 60 forward primers for TCR Vbeta segments and 13 reverse primers for TCR Jbeta segments was used. Amplification of the CDR3 region of rearranged TCR beta genes was performed with a multiplex PCR assay on genomic DNA. The Illumina HiSeq System was used to sequence the amplified TCR beta libraries as 87-base-pair reads. Under the source paper's analysis protocol: Across the 640 or so repertoires, a later analysis counted roughly 77 million unique TCR beta chains, about 10 million of which were shared by at least two donors. A nearest-neighbor algorithm error-corrected the raw reads and collapsed the reads into unique sequences, merging closely related sequences to remove PCR and sequencing errors. CDR3 sequences were aligned to IMGT reference sequences to assign V, D and J gene segments. Each retained sequence needed at least a six-nucleotide match to both a V gene segment and a J gene segment. A rearrangement was called productive if the CDR3 had no stop codons and remained in frame with V and J, and every other rearrangement was called non-productive. CDR3 was defined according to IMGT convention as the region running from the second conserved V-encoded cysteine to the conserved J-encoded phenylalanine. Sequences without an unambiguous match to a single V gene segment were excluded from the earlier analysis of 500 to 700 of the donors. In an earlier analysis of roughly 500 of the donors, V segments were called functional above 56.7% productive rearrangements and were called segregating when the between-donor standard deviation exceeded 5%. A statistical classification framework was built to diagnose cytomegalovirus status from the catalog of TCR beta chain sequences. V and J gene assignment, in a later analysis, came from comparing TCR nucleotide sequences with IMGT/GENE-DB human TR gene sequences. In a later analysis, CDR3 sequences and most-parsimonious VDJ recombination scenarios were assigned using the TCRdist pipeline. In a later analysis, every TCR beta chain was defined by the combination of its CDR3 amino acid sequence and its V-gene family, and reads without a unique V-gene family were dropped. A later analysis removed 600 or so highly shared, low-generation-probability nucleotide sequences to deal with suspected cross-contamination and a sequencing artifact. For each public chain, a later analysis derived a clonal expansion index from normalized ranks of inferred template counts within each repertoire. Generation probabilities in a later analysis came from a VDJ recombination model fitted to out-of-frame rearrangements, and those results were checked against IGoR. In a later analysis, TCR-TCR, TCR-HLA and TCR-CMV co-occurrence was scored with hypergeometric tests, and a repertoire-size bias correction was applied to TCR pairs. False discovery rates were estimated in a later analysis by permuting HLA or CMV assignments 20 times. A later analysis grouped co-occurring TCRs with DBSCAN, adding TCRdist sequence similarity when clustering within HLA-allele-positive subsets. Repertoires with fewer than 30,000 or more than 120,000 public chains were left out of co-occurrence clustering, as were four to six repertoires with anomalous nucleotide sharing. TCRdb re-hosts the immuneACCESS table, in-frame sequences only. Its copies lack some clones; in the studies checked, an unresolved V gene accounts for under half of them, and the cause for the rest is not known. The V and J calls and clone size were taken over from that table, and D and trimming were inferred from the DNA. The sample has 95,000 to 120,000 clones on record, about 77% of them singletons. Clones ranked in the top ten supply approximately 5% of the sample.

About this clone itself: This clone's antigen is unknown. No base qualities exist here, and no much larger clone lies one base off it.

Looking up the germline V gene yields CDR1 SGDLS and CDR2 YYNGEE. Including cysteine and phenylalanine, the CDR3 has 14 amino acids. Only CDR3 DNA remains: 42 bases, in frame from the first base. The germline ends are 11 bases apart after V is trimmed by 5 bases and J by 0 bases. The TCR comes from a woman under 40 in good health and CMV-seropositive. The rearranged chain carries TRBV9 and TRBJ1-2, and possibly TRBD1, on 5 matching bases. The sample comprised PBMCs. The bases are TGTGCCAGCAGTGCGGACATATCTAACTATGGCTACACCTTC. Translated, it reads CASSADISNYGYTF.